Given below is one T cell receptor (beta chain) in context. Its antigen is not known. This sample was taken from a study of monozygotic twins with inflammatory bowel disease. The CDR3 runs 15 residues. Germline V gene lookup returns CDR1 DFQATT and CDR2 SNEGSKA (reference sequence). Blood was drawn at 2.5 ml per donor. The authors isolated total RNA from whole blood without sorting T cells. Overall study results and limits: Between concordant and discordant twins, repertoire similarity failed to differ, a result that limited power may explain.

TCRdb re-called the 5' RACE reads; every CDR3 protein appears as one record, without DNA. In all, the sample yields about 140,000 distinct CDR3 sequences. Sequencing was performed on blood. This chain links TRBV20-1 with TRBJ2-2; TCRdb's D call, TRBD1, is unchecked because there is no DNA. The sequence came from a human donor with ulcerative colitis or Crohn's disease, or a healthy co-twin of an affected twin (not recorded which). The CDR3 loop is CSARAGTDHTGELFF.